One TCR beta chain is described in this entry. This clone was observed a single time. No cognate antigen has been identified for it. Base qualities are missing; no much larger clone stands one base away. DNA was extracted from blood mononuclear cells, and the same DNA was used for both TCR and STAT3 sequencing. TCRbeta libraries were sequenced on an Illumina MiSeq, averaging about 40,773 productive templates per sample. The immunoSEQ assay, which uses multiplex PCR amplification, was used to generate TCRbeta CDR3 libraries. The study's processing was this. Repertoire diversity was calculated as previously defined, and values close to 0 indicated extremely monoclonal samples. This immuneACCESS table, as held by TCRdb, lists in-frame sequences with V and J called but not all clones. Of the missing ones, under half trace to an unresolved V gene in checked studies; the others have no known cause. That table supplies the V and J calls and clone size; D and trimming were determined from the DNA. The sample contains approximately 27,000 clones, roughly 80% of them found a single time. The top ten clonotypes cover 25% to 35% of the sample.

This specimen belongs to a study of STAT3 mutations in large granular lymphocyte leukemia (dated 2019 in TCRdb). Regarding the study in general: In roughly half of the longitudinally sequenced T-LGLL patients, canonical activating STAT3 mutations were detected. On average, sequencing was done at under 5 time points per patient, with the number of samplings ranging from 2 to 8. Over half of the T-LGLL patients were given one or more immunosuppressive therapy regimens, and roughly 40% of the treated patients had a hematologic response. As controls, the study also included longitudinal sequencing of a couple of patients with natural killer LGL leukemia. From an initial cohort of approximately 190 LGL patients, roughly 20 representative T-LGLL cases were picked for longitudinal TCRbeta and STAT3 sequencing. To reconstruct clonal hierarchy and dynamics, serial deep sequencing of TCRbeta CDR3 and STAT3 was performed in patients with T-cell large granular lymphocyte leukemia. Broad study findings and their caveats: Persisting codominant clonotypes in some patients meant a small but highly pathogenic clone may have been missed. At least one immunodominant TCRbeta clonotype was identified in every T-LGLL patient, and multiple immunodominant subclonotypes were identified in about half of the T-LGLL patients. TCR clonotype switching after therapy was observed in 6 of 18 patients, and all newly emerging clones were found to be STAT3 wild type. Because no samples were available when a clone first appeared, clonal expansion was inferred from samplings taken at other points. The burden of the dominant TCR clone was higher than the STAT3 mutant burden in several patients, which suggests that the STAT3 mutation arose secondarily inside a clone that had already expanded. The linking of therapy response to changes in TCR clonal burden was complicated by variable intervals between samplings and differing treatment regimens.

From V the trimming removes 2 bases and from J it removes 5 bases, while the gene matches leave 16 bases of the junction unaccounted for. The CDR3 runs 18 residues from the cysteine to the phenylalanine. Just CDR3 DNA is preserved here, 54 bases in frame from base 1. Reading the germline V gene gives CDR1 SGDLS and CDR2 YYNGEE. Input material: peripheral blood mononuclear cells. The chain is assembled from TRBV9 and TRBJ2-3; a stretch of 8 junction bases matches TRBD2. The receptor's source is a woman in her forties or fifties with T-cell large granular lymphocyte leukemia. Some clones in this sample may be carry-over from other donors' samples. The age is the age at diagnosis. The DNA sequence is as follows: TGTGCCAGCAGCGTCGCCCCGGTAGTGGCGGGGGGTGAAGATACGCAGTATTTT. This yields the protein CASSVAPVVAGGEDTQYF.